This TCR beta chain was captured by sequencing in a study of T cells in Graves' hyperthyroidism and ophthalmopathy. Amplification targeted TCR beta CDR3 regions from RNA transcripts. The HTBI primer set drove a first-round RT-PCR of the TCR CDR3. TCRdb used MiXCR to reprocess the multiplex PCR reads, holding one entry per CDR3 protein. The sample holds more than 450,000 distinct CDR3 sequences; 20% are singletons and the top ten take approximately 48%. Concerning this clonotype itself: Its matching antigen is unknown.

The CDR3 length is 14 residues. The V gene end was trimmed by 7 bases and the J gene end by 7 bases; junction bases not matched to a gene: 12. CDR1 is MNHNS and CDR2 is SASEGT in the germline V gene. Study results and limitations: Before onset, by a median of about seven months, the model predicted ophthalmopathy. Blood also contained most expanded thyroid clonotypes above 0.001.

The chain employs TRBV6-1 and TRBJ2-7; 8 nucleotides match TRBD2. This TCR was recovered from a man between 35 and 55 years old with Graves' ophthalmopathy. Sequences were obtained from blood. CDR3 sequence (DNA): TGTGCCAGCACCCCCCCAGCGGGAGTCGGGGAGCAGTACTTC. As protein: CASTPPAGVGEQYF.